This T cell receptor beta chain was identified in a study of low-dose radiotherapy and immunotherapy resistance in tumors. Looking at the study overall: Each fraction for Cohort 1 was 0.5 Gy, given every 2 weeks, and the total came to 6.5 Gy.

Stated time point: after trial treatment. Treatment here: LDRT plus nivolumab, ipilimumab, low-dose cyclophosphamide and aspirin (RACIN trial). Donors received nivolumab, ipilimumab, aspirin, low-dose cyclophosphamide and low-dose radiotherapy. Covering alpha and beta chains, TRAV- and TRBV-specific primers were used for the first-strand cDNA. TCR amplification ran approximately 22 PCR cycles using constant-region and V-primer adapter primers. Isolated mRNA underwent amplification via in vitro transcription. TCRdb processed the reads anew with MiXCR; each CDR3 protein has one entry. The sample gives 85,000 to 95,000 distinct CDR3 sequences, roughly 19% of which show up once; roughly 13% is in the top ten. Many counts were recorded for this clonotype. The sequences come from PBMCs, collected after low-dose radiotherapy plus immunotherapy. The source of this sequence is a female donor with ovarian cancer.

The chain's CDR3 is CASSQESGLTQYF. For the CDR3, the DNA is TGCGCCAGCAGCCAAGAAAGCGGGCTGACCCAGTACTTC. The chain combines TRBV4-1 with TRBJ2-5; tentatively, D is TRBD2 (6 bases). The germline V gene has CDR1 MGHRA and CDR2 YSYEKL. The CDR3 consists of 13 residues. The ends were cut back, 0 bases at V and 7 bases at J, with 9 bases in the middle.